These T cell receptor beta chains were read from a single sample in a study of blood T cell repertoires in COVID-19. The assay was immunoSEQ multiplex PCR, and TCRdb's table has in-frame clones only and misses some. The repertoire consists of about 170,000 clones, with roughly 80% occurring once and the leading ten covering about 2.7%. Sequenced: peripheral blood. All receptors derive from a human donor with acute or convalescent COVID-19. The donor label of this sample is uncertain. CDR3s include the opening cysteine and the closing phenylalanine or tryptophan. The order of the fields is V gene, J gene, CDR3 protein.

v_gene: TRBV15
j_gene: TRBJ2-1
CDR3aa: CATSRIGGTHNEQFF

v_gene: TRBV18
j_gene: TRBJ2-7
CDR3aa: CASSPSGLRDREQYF

v_gene: TRBV6-5
j_gene: TRBJ1-1
CDR3aa: CASSSPGQLMNTEAFF

v_gene: TRBV21-1
j_gene: TRBJ1-1
CDR3aa: CASSQGQGESEAFF

v_gene: TRBV6-1
j_gene: TRBJ1-2
CDR3aa: CASSEGGGSGYGYTF

v_gene: TRBV7-3
j_gene: TRBJ2-5
CDR3aa: CASSPQAGGLETQYF

v_gene: TRBV11-1
j_gene: TRBJ2-2
CDR3aa: CASSSRRGTGELFF

v_gene: TRBV6-1
j_gene: TRBJ1-2
CDR3aa: CASSEQGNYGYTF

v_gene: TRBV5-6
j_gene: TRBJ2-3
CDR3aa: CASSPQAGGGVTDTQYF

v_gene: TRBV3-1/TRBV3-2
j_gene: TRBJ1-1
CDR3aa: CASSTGQQAFF

v_gene: TRBV7-9
j_gene: TRBJ1-1
CDR3aa: CASSPREGNTEAFF

v_gene: TRBV9
j_gene: TRBJ2-3
CDR3aa: CASSVYSYTDTQYF

v_gene: TRBV23-1
j_gene: TRBJ2-2
CDR3aa: CASTPGEGKRATGELFF

v_gene: TRBV5-4
j_gene: TRBJ2-7
CDR3aa: CASSLAFGGTAFTQYF

v_gene: TRBV18
j_gene: TRBJ1-5
CDR3aa: CASSLTDSNQPQHF

v_gene: TRBV2
j_gene: TRBJ2-7
CDR3aa: CASSGTGGLTYEQYF

v_gene: TRBV7-3
j_gene: TRBJ2-1
CDR3aa: CASSGTANNEQFF

v_gene: TRBV6-4
j_gene: TRBJ2-1
CDR3aa: CASSDPGQGKGNEQFF

v_gene: TRBV30
j_gene: TRBJ1-2
CDR3aa: CAWRDYRANYGYTF

v_gene: TRBV7-3
j_gene: TRBJ2-7
CDR3aa: CASSHGAGDYYEQYF

v_gene: TRBV9
j_gene: TRBJ1-5
CDR3aa: CASSPPGQDQPQHF

v_gene: TRBV30
j_gene: TRBJ1-5
CDR3aa: CAWSVGTGGHQPQHF

v_gene: TRBV7-2
j_gene: TRBJ2-1
CDR3aa: CASSLGGSGNEQFF

v_gene: TRBV11-2
j_gene: TRBJ2-3
CDR3aa: CASSVSSGRSPTDTQYF

v_gene: TRBV5-1
j_gene: TRBJ2-2
CDR3aa: CASSLGAIAGGGTGELFF

v_gene: TRBV6-4
j_gene: TRBJ1-1
CDR3aa: CASREGGLGTEAFF

v_gene: TRBV19
j_gene: TRBJ2-3
CDR3aa: CASSNGGGTDTQYF

v_gene: TRBV7-3
j_gene: TRBJ2-2
CDR3aa: CASRPAGGPGAGELFF

v_gene: TRBV29-1
j_gene: TRBJ2-7
CDR3aa: CSVELAGVSYEQYF

v_gene: TRBV11-2
j_gene: TRBJ2-1
CDR3aa: CASSFPGTYNEQFF

v_gene: TRBV28
j_gene: TRBJ1-1
CDR3aa: CASRTTGGLAEAFF

v_gene: TRBV4-2
j_gene: TRBJ2-7
CDR3aa: CASSQEVLAGGSSYEQYF

v_gene: TRBV28
j_gene: TRBJ2-1
CDR3aa: CASSTGTAYNEQFF

v_gene: TRBV5-1
j_gene: TRBJ1-1
CDR3aa: CASSSGTGRPQNTEAFF

v_gene: TRBV10-3
j_gene: TRBJ2-7
CDR3aa: CATREKLAGSYEQYF

v_gene: TRBV28
j_gene: TRBJ1-2
CDR3aa: CASSSLGDVQGRGYTF

v_gene: TRBV7-8
j_gene: TRBJ1-1
CDR3aa: CASSLGRTVEAFF

v_gene: TRBV6-5
j_gene: TRBJ2-3
CDR3aa: CASRRPGLVSDTQYF

v_gene: TRBV4-2
j_gene: TRBJ2-2
CDR3aa: CASSPRSGGRDTGELFF

v_gene: TRBV28
j_gene: TRBJ2-2
CDR3aa: CASSSTGELFF

v_gene: TRBV7-2
j_gene: TRBJ2-7
CDR3aa: CASSPDSGYEQYF

v_gene: TRBV18
j_gene: TRBJ1-4
CDR3aa: CASSPRESEGIEKLFF

v_gene: TRBV5-4
j_gene: TRBJ1-2
CDR3aa: CASSLNRAGYTF

v_gene: TRBV25-1
j_gene: TRBJ1-2
CDR3aa: CASSALTGTGLYGYTF

v_gene: TRBV19
j_gene: TRBJ2-7
CDR3aa: CASSIGPGGVYEQYF

v_gene: TRBV18
j_gene: TRBJ2-5
CDR3aa: CASSPPGQQETQYF

v_gene: TRBV3-1/TRBV3-2
j_gene: TRBJ2-1
CDR3aa: CASSPTRGSYNEQFF

v_gene: TRBV4-2
j_gene: TRBJ2-7
CDR3aa: CASGTSGSYEQYF

v_gene: TRBV5-8
j_gene: TRBJ1-2
CDR3aa: CASSGTASIYGYTF

v_gene: TRBV6-5
j_gene: TRBJ2-2
CDR3aa: CASSYSTWGAAGELFF

v_gene: TRBV9
j_gene: TRBJ2-2
CDR3aa: CASSPRGSGGVNTGELFF

v_gene: TRBV29-1
j_gene: TRBJ1-4
CDR3aa: CSVEDREGRANEKLFF

v_gene: TRBV7-9
j_gene: TRBJ2-1
CDR3aa: CASSFASGGANNEQFF

v_gene: TRBV27
j_gene: TRBJ1-5
CDR3aa: CASSSETRTGLNQPQHF